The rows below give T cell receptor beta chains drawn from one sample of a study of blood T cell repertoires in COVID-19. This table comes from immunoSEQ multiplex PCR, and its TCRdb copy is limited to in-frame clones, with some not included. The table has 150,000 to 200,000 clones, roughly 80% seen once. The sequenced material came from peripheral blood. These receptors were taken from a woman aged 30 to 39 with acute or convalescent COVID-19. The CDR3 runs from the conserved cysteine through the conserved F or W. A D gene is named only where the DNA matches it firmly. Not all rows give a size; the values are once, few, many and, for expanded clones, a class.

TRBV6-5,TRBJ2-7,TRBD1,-,TGTGCCAGCAAAACAACAAGACAGGGTCCCTACGAGCAGTACTTC,CASKTTRQGPYEQYF
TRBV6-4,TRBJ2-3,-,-,TGTGCCAGCAGTGGACAGTCCACAGATACGCAGTATTTT,CASSGQSTDTQYF
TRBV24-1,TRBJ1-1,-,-,TGTGCCACCAGTGATCCCGGGACAAGTGAAGCTTTCTTT,CATSDPGTSEAFF
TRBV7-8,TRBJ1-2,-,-,TGTGCCAGCAGCTTAGACAGGTCCTCCTATGGCTACACCTTC,CASSLDRSSYGYTF
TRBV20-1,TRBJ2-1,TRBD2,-,TGCAGTGCTAGTTCCGGGAGGGTCAATGAGCAGTTCTTC,CSASSGRVNEQFF
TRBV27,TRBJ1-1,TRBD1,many,TGTGCCAGCAGCCAGAGACAGGGGAGCACTGAAGCTTTCTTT,CASSQRQGSTEAFF
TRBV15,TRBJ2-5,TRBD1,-,TGTGCCACCAGCTCGGGACAGGAGGAGACCCAGTACTTC,CATSSGQEETQYF
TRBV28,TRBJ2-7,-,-,TGTGCCAGCCGCCAGGGAGGAAAGGGCAACTACGAGCAGTACTTC,CASRQGGKGNYEQYF
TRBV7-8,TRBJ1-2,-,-,TGTGCCAGCAGCGTTGACAGGACACAAGCTAACTATGGCTACACCTTC,CASSVDRTQANYGYTF
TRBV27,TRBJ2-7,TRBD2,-,TGTGCCAGCAGTTCAGGACTAGCTGAGCAGTACTTC,CASSSGLAEQYF
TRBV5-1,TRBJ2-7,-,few,TGCGCCAGCAGCTCGTCCGGGGGGCGGGGCTACGAGCAGTACTTC,CASSSSGGRGYEQYF
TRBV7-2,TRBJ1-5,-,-,TGTGCCAGCAGCTTATCGGCGGATCAGCCCCAGCATTTT,CASSLSADQPQHF
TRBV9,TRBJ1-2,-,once,TGTGCCAGCAGCGTCTCCTCCATAGTTTATGGCTACACCTTC,CASSVSSIVYGYTF
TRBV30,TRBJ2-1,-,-,TGTGCCTGGGCCAGTGGTACGGGTAGGAATGAGCAGTTCTTC,CAWASGTGRNEQFF
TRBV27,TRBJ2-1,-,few,TGTGCCAGCAACCCCGGAGGGGTCCTCCTTACTGGGCAGTTCTTC,CASNPGGVLLTGQFF
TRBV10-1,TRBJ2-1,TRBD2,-,TGCGCCAGCAGACCGGGACTAGCGGGAGGGACATACCGCCACAATGAGCAGTTCTTC,CASRPGLAGGTYRHNEQFF
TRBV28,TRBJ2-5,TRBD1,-,TGTGCCAGCAGCACACGGACAGGGGGCAGGGAGACCCAGTACTTC,CASSTRTGGRETQYF
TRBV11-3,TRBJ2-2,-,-,TGTGCCAGCAGCTTAGCTAGAGGCACCGGGGAGCTGTTTTTT,CASSLARGTGELFF
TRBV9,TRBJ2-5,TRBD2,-,TGTGCCAGCAGCGTAGCTACGGCGACTAGCGGGAGTATTAGAGGGGAGACCCAGTACTTC,CASSVATATSGSIRGETQYF
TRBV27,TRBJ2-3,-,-,TGTGCGACCCACCGAGGAGATACGCAGTATTTT,CATHRGDTQYF
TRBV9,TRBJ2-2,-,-,TGTGCCAGCAGCGTAGAGGGGCAGCCCACCGGGGAGCTGTTTTTT,CASSVEGQPTGELFF
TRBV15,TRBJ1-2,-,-,TGTGCCACCAGCAGAGTCACGGCGGGGTCTTCGTATGGCTACACCTTC,CATSRVTAGSSYGYTF
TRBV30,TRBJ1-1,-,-,TGTGCCTGGGCCGGAGGGACTGAAGCTTTCTTT,CAWAGGTEAFF
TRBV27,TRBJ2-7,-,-,TGTGCCAGCAGTATCCGACAAGGTCACGAGCAGTACTTC,CASSIRQGHEQYF
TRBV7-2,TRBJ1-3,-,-,TGTGCCAGCAGCTTAGAGGACAGAGACTCTGGAAACACCATATATTTT,CASSLEDRDSGNTIYF
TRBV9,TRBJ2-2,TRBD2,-,TGTGCCAGCAGCGTCCAAGCGGGGGGGCGTCGGGAGCTGTTTTTT,CASSVQAGGRRELFF
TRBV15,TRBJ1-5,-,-,TGTGCCACCAGCAGAGAACGGGATAGCAATCAGCCCCAGCATTTT,CATSRERDSNQPQHF
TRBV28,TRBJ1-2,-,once,TGTGCCAGCAGTCAACTGCGGGGGGGTAGCGGCTACACCTTC,CASSQLRGGSGYTF
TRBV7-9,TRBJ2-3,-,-,TGTGCCAGCAGCCCCCCCAGGACAGAGCTTAGCACAGATACGCAGTATTTT,CASSPPRTELSTDTQYF
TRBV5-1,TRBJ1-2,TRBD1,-,TGCGCCAGCAGCTTCGGGACAGGGTATACCTATGGCTACACCTTC,CASSFGTGYTYGYTF
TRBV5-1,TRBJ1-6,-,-,TGCGCCAGCAGCTTGGGGGGACAAGAATTCTATAATTCACCCCTCCACTTT,CASSLGGQEFYNSPLHF
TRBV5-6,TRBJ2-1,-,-,TGTGCCAGCAGCTCGGGTTCCCCGTTGCGGCAGTTCTTC,CASSSGSPLRQFF
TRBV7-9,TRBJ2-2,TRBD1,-,TGTGCCAGCATACCAGGGGACAGCGGGGAGCTGTTTTTT,CASIPGDSGELFF
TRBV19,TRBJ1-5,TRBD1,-,TGTGCCAGTAGTTCTGCGACAGGGGGCAGCAATCAGCCCCAGCATTTT,CASSSATGGSNQPQHF
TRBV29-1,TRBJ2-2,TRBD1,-,TGCAGCGTCCGGATGACAGGGGCAACCGGGGAGCTGTTTTTT,CSVRMTGATGELFF
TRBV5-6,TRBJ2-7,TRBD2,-,TGTGCCAGCAGCCCGGGAGGCAGGGTGGCCTACGAGCAGTACTTC,CASSPGGRVAYEQYF
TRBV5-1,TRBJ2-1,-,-,TGCGCCAGCAGCTTGCAAGGGGGTGTTGGTTTCGGCTACAATGAGCAGTTCTTC,CASSLQGGVGFGYNEQFF
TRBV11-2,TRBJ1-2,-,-,TGTGCCAGCAGCTCTAGGGGAAACTATGGCTACACCTTC,CASSSRGNYGYTF
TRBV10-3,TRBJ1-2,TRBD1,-,TGTGCCATCAGTGAGCTGGGACAGGGCCCCTATGGCTACACCTTC,CAISELGQGPYGYTF
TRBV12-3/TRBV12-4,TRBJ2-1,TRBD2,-,TGTGCCAGCGGTCGACTAGCGAGGCATGAGCAGTTCTTC,CASGRLARHEQFF
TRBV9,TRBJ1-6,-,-,TGTGCCAGCAGCGTAGGGGGCTTCGATTCACCCCTCCACTTT,CASSVGGFDSPLHF
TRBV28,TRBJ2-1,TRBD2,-,TGTGCCAGCATACAACCGGGACTAGCGGGAGTACGGGGGTACAATGAGCAGTTCTTC,CASIQPGLAGVRGYNEQFF